The source of this T cell receptor (beta chain) is a study of T-cell reconstitution after alpha-beta-depleted transplantation in children. This clonotype has more than one count but fewer than ten. Trimming took 3 bases from V and 2 from J, leaving 7 bases between them. The CDR3 length is 13 residues. The germline V gene has CDR1 SQVTM and CDR2 ANQGSEA. Construction of the TCRbeta library involved unique molecular identifiers. TCRdb ran MiXCR on the PCR reads and lists one entry per CDR3 protein. Of around 370,000 distinct CDR3 sequences listed, around a tenth are singletons. Sequencing was performed on PBMCs from the stem cell graft donor, taken from the stem cell graft. The receptor was derived from a human donor who donated a stem cell graft to a child with acute lymphoblastic leukemia. V and J are TRBV29-1 and TRBJ1-4; unclear D gene. The CDR3 reads CSVESGTNEKLFF. The CDR3 bases are TGCAGCGTTGAGTCTGGGACTAATGAAAAACTGTTTTTT.